These 15 T cell receptor beta chains share one sample of origin, sequenced in a study of CD8 T cells in Susac syndrome. cDNA came from roughly 0.53 to 1 ug RNA primed by random hexamers. MiXCR, run by TCRdb on the immunoSEQ multiplex PCR reads, gives a single entry per CDR3 protein. Of about 71,000 distinct CDR3 sequences in the sample, nearly 96% are singletons; the top ten hold 0.085% to 0.14%. The sample was CD4+ T cells from PBMCs. The receptor set was obtained from a human donor with multiple sclerosis.

This chain connects TRBV6-1 to TRBJ1-5, with a possible D match to TRBD1 (5 bases). From germline, CDR1 is MNHNS and CDR2 SASEGT. V dropped 8 bases and J dropped 5 bases, with 13 bases sitting between them. This CDR3 has 13 amino acids. The CDR3 here is CASARGRDQPQHF. Written as DNA, the CDR3 is TGTGCCAGCGCGAGGGGACGGGATCAGCCCCAGCATTTT.

The chain uses TRBV5-1 and TRBJ2-1; possible D gene TRBD1, 6 bases. The CDR3 covers 15 residues. Trimming took off 0 bases at V and 6 bases at J, with 13 bases between the two ends. CDR1 is SGHRS and CDR2 is YFSETQ in the germline V gene. The CDR3 is CASSLDSGETNEQFF. Written as DNA, the CDR3 is TGCGCCAGCAGCTTGGATTCAGGGGAGACCAATGAGCAGTTCTTC. The whole variable domain, remainder taken from reference TRBV5-1 and TRBJ2-1, is KAGVTQTPRYLIKTRGQQVTLSCSPISGHRSVSWYQQTPGQGLQFLFEYFSETQRNKGNFPGRFSGRQFSNSRSEMNVSTLELGDSALYLCASSLDSGETNEQFFGPGTRLTVL.

This sequence joins TRBV6-6 and TRBJ2-1; 8 nucleotides line up with TRBD2. The CDR3 is 16 residues long. Trimming took 0 bases from V and 3 from J; bases not matched to a gene: 4. Germline assignment: CDR1 MNHNY and CDR2 SVGAGI (reference sequence). For the CDR3, the DNA is TGTGCCAGCAGTTACTCCGGGGGGGCAAACTACAATGAGCAGTTCTTC. Its translation: CASSYSGGANYNEQFF.

In its sample, this clonotype was seen once. CDR3 nucleotides: TGTGCCAGCACACCAGGGAGTTCCTACAATGAGCAGTTCTTC. Protein product: CASTPGSSYNEQFF. The chain has TRBV12-3 or TRBV12-4 and TRBJ2-1; the D call may be TRBD1 or TRBD2 (5 bases each). The CDR3 extends over 14 amino acids. Trimming took 7 bases from V and 1 from J, leaving 11 bases between them.

V and J are TRBV12-3 or TRBV12-4 and TRBJ2-7; D ambiguous. Trimming stripped 5 bases from V and 6 bases from J, with 11 bases between. The CDR3 spans 12 residues. The CDR3 region is CASSPYAGEQYF. DNA of the CDR3: TGTGCCAGCAGTCCCTACGCCGGCGAGCAGTACTTC.

This chain connects TRBV20-1 to TRBJ2-5; D unclear. Trimming took off 1 base at V and 3 bases at J, with 12 bases between the two ends. This CDR3 is 14 amino acids long. Germline V lookup: CDR1 DFQATT, CDR2 SNEGSKA (reference sequence). The CDR3 DNA follows: TGCAGTGCTAGAGCGCCTCCCCCCAAAGAGACCCAGTACTTC. Encoded protein: CSARAPPPKETQYF.

The V and J genes are TRBV6-5 and TRBJ1-1; the D gene is possibly TRBD1 (5 bases). The V and J ends lost 4 bases and 4 bases respectively, with 7 bases between them. The CDR3 sequence is 12 residues long. Germline CDR1 is MNHEY and CDR2 is SVGAGI. Here the CDR3 reads CASSWGGTEAFF. In DNA form, the CDR3 reads TGTGCCAGCAGTTGGGGGGGCACTGAAGCTTTCTTT.

This chain's CDR3 is CACTSGAYNEQFF. CDR3 nucleotide sequence: TGTGCCTGTACTAGCGGGGCATACAATGAGCAGTTCTTC. The V and J genes are TRBV30 and TRBJ2-1, with TRBD2 identical over 10 bases. The CDR3 is 13 amino acids. Germline CDR1 reads GTSNPN; CDR2 reads SVGIG (reference sequence). V lost 6 bases, J lost 4 bases, and 3 bases stayed unmatched.

This sequence joins TRBV25-1 and TRBJ2-2, with D perhaps TRBD2 (6 bases). Germline V lookup: CDR1 MGHDK, CDR2 SYGVNS. This CDR3 region has 16 residues. V lost 4 bases and J 5 bases, leaving 17 bases between the germline ends. CDR3 nucleotides: TGTGCCAGCAGTGTGATTGGCGGGGCCCTGACCGGGGAGCTGTTTTTT. It specifies CASSVIGGALTGELFF.

The chain couples TRBV19 to TRBJ1-1, with 9 bases aligning to TRBD1. Germline V gene data show CDR1 as LNHDA and CDR2 as SQIVND (reference sequence). The CDR3 sequence is 14 residues long. V lost 5 bases and J lost 5; bases outside the gene matches: 6. The CDR3 nucleotides are TGTGCCAGTAGTGTGGGACAGGGCAGGACTGAAGCTTTCTTT. Protein: CASSVGQGRTEAFF.

The V gene is TRBV7-2, the J gene TRBJ2-6; D remains ambiguous. V was cut by 4 bases and J by 2 bases, with 0 bases left in between. Germline CDR1 and CDR2: SGHTA and FQGNSA. This CDR3 contains 12 residues. CDR3 sequence: CASSSGANVLTF. The CDR3 nucleotides read TGTGCCAGCAGCTCTGGGGCCAACGTCCTGACTTTC.

About this clonotype: The germline gene is not matched at one end of the junction; a read error may be the cause. CDR3 sequence: CSVEDRGLTGELFF. As DNA, the CDR3 is TGCAGCGTCGAAGACAGGGGGCTAACCGGGGAGCTGTTTTTT. The rearrangement links TRBV29-1 to TRBJ2-2; TRBD1 matches at 10 bases. The CDR3 is 14 amino acids. The germline V gene has CDR1 SQVTM and CDR2 ANQGSEA.

The V and J genes are TRBV20-1 and TRBJ2-3; either TRBD1 or TRBD2 may supply D (5 bases each). The CDR3 has 16 residues. Germline V gene data show CDR1 as DFQATT and CDR2 as SNEGSKA (reference sequence). Trimming removed 0 bases from V and 6 bases from J, with 19 bases in between. The chain's CDR3 is CSARDRPGRRWDTQYF. As DNA, the CDR3 is TGCAGTGCTAGAGATCGGCCGGGACGTCGGTGGGATACGCAGTATTTT.

The CDR3 here is CASSLEFGSPLHF. The CDR3 region has the DNA TGTGCCAGCAGCTTAGAATTCGGTTCACCCCTCCACTTT. The chain carries TRBV7-9 and TRBJ1-6; the D is unclear. This CDR3 has 13 amino acids. Trimming took off 1 base at V and 9 bases at J, with 7 bases between the two ends. CDR1 and CDR2 (germline): SEHNR, FQNEAQ (reference sequence).

The J gene is TRBJ2-7, the V gene TRBV2; either TRBD1 or TRBD2 may fit D (5 bases each). Germline values: CDR1 SNHLY, CDR2 FYNNEI. The CDR3 covers 14 residues. The V and J ends lost 6 bases and 0 bases respectively, with 12 bases between them. The CDR3 here is CASRPGRNSYEQYF. As DNA, the CDR3 is TGTGCCAGCAGGCCGGGACGGAACTCCTACGAGCAGTACTTC.